Each of the 10 T cell receptor beta chains below was sequenced from the same sample in a study of blood T cell repertoires in COVID-19. Profiling relied on immunoSEQ multiplex PCR, and the TCRdb table lists in-frame clones only, not all of them. This table holds fewer than 250,000 clones, around 89% found once. Material: peripheral blood. These receptors were taken from a woman aged 40 to 50 with acute or convalescent COVID-19.

This chain connects TRBV12-3 or TRBV12-4 to TRBJ1-2; D call uncertain. The CDR3 is 11 residues long. V was clipped by 6 bases and J by 8 bases, with 10 bases between them. The CDR3 region has the DNA TGTGCCAGCAGCTTCAGTTCCGGCTACACCTTC. This sequence encodes CASSFSSGYTF.

This clone was seen only once. The gene calls are TRBV6-2 or TRBV6-3 and TRBJ2-7, with 15 bases lining up with TRBD2. The germline V gene has CDR1 MNHEY and CDR2 SVGEGT. This CDR3 comprises 19 residues. Unmatched junction bases numbered 14, after V lost 5 bases and J lost 3 bases. Written as DNA, the CDR3 is TGTGCCAGCAGTCCCATCCCGGGACTAGCGGGGGGCCCACACTACGAGCAGTACGTC. It specifies CASSPIPGLAGGPHYEQYV.

The rearrangement links TRBV5-4 to TRBJ2-7; maybe TRBD1 (5 bases). Trimming stripped 5 bases from V and 0 bases from J, with 12 bases between. This CDR3 comprises 14 residues. Germline-derived CDR1 and CDR2 are SGHNT and YYREEE (reference sequence). The CDR3 nucleotides read TGTGCCAGCAGGGGGCAAGACAGCTCCTACGAGCAGTACGTC. Residues: CASRGQDSSYEQYV.

The rearrangement joins TRBV4-2 to TRBJ2-3, with 10 bases lining up with TRBD1. The CDR3 length is 18 residues. Germline assignment: CDR1 LGHNA and CDR2 YNFKEQ. Germline trimming cut 1 base from V and 6 bases from J; bases unmatched to any gene: 13. CDR3 bases: TGTGCCAGCAGCCAAGTAGGGATCGTCGGGGGACAGGGGGATACGCAGTATTTT. It is translated as CASSQVGIVGGQGDTQYF.

The chain combines TRBV28 with TRBJ2-1; D is possibly TRBD2 (6 bases). Trimming shortened V by 5 bases and J by 4 bases, and 12 bases separated the two germline ends. Germline values: CDR1 MDHEN, CDR2 SYDVKM. The CDR3 is made up of 14 amino acids. The CDR3 is CASSPPGGYNEQFF. CDR3 coding DNA: TGTGCCAGCAGTCCTCCCGGGGGTTACAATGAGCAGTTCTTC.

The rearrangement links TRBV19 to TRBJ1-1; D possibly corresponds to TRBD1 (5 bases). Trimming cost V 6 bases and J 8 bases, with 16 bases left between them. The CDR3 consists of 13 residues. In germline, CDR1 is LNHDA, CDR2 SQIVND (reference sequence). For the CDR3, the DNA is TGTGCCAGTAGCCCTGGTGCAGGGTCGGAAGCTTTCTTT. Translating gives CASSPGAGSEAFF.

CDR3 in amino acids: CASSQGQVAENTQYF. The CDR3 coding sequence is TGTGCCAGCAGCCAGGGACAGGTTGCAGAGAATACGCAGTATTTT. The V call is TRBV11-3, the J call TRBJ2-3; 8 nucleotides agree with TRBD1. The length of the CDR3 is 15 residues. The ends lost 5 bases at V and 7 bases at J; junction bases unmatched: 11. From germline, CDR1 is SGHNT and CDR2 YENEEA.

The chain links TRBV6-5 to TRBJ2-2, with 9 bases matching TRBD2. CDR1 is MNHEY and CDR2 is SVGAGI in the germline V gene. The CDR3 consists of 14 residues. V lost 10 bases, J lost 4 bases, and 7 bases stayed unmatched. CDR3 loop: CATSGGRSTGELFF. The DNA for the CDR3 is TGTGCCACGAGCGGGGGGAGAAGCACCGGGGAGCTGTTTTTT.

The J gene is TRBJ2-2, the V gene TRBV19; 7 bases line up with TRBD1. In germline, CDR1 is LNHDA, CDR2 SQIVND (reference sequence). CDR3 size: 16 residues. The junction had 9 bases not matched to a gene; V was cut back by 6 bases and J by 2 bases. The CDR3 nucleotides are TGTGCCAGTAGAGGGGCACGACAGGGAAACACCGGGGAGCTGTTTTTT. Encoded protein: CASRGARQGNTGELFF.

The CDR3 protein is CAISATGGGGKRNTIYF. In nucleotides, the CDR3 is TGTGCCATCAGCGCTACCGGTGGGGGGGGAAAACGGAACACCATATATTTT. The chain links TRBV10-3 to TRBJ1-3, with D possibly TRBD1 on 5 matching bases. V lost 6 bases, J lost 7 bases, and 25 bases lay in between. This CDR3 spans 17 amino acids. The germline CDR1 and CDR2 sequences are ENHRY and SYGVKD.